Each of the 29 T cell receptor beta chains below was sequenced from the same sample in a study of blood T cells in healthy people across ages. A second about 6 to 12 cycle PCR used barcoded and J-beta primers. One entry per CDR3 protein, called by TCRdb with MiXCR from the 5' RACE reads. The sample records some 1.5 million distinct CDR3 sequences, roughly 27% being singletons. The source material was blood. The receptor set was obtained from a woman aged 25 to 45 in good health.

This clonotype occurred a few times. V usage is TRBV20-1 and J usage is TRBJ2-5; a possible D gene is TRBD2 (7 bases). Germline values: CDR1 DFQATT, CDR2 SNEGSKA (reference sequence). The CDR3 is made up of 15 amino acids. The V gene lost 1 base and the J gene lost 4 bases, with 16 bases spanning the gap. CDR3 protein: CSARVRGALVETQYF. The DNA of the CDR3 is TGCAGTGCTAGAGTTCGGGGGGCGCTGGTAGAGACCCAGTACTTC.

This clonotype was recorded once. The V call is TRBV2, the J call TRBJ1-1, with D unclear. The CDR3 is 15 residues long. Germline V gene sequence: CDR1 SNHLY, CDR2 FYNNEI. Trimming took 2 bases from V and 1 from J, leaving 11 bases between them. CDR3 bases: TGTGCCAGCAGTGAAAGGGTCTGGCAGAACACTGAAGCTTTCTTT. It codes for CASSERVWQNTEAFF.

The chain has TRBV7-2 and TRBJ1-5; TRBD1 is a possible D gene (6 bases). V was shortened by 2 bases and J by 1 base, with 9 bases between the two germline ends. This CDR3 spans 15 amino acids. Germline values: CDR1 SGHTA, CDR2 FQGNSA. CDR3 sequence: CASSLKGVSNQPQHF. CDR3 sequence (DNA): TGTGCCAGCAGCTTAAAGGGGGTGAGCAATCAGCCCCAGCATTTT.

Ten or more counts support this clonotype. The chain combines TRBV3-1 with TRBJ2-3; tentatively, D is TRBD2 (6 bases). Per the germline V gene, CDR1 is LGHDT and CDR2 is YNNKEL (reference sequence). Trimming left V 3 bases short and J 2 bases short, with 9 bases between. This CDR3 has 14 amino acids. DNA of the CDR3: TGTGCCAGCAGCCAGCGGGGCTCCACAGATACGCAGTATTTT. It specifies CASSQRGSTDTQYF.

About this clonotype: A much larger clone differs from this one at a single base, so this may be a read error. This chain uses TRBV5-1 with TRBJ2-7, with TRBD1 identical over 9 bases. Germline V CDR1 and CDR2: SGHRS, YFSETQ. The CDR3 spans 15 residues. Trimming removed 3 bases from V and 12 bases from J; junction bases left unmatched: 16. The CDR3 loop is CASSYTGTGLETRYF. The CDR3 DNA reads TGCGCCAGCAGCTATACCGGGACAGGGCTTGAGACCCGGTACTTC.

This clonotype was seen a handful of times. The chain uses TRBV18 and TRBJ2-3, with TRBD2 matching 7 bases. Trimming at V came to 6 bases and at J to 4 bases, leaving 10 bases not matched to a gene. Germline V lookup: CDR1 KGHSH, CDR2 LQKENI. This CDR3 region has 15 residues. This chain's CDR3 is CASSSRGGAPDTQYF. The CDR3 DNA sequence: TGTGCCAGCTCGTCTCGCGGGGGTGCCCCAGATACGCAGTATTTT.

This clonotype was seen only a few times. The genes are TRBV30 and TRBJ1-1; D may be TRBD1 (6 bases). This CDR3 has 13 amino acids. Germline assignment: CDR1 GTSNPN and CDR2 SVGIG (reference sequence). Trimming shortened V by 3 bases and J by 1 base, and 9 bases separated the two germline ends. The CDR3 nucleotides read TGTGCCTGGAGCGGACAGCCGAACACTGAAGCTTTCTTT. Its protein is CAWSGQPNTEAFF.

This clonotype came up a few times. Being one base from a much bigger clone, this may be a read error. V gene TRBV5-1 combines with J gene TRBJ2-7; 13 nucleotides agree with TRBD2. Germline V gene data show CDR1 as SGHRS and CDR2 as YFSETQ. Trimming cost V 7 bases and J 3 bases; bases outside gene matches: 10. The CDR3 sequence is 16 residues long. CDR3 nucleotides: TGCGCCAGCTTAACCGGGACTAGCGGGGACATCTACGAGCAGTACTTC. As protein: CASLTGTSGDIYEQYF.

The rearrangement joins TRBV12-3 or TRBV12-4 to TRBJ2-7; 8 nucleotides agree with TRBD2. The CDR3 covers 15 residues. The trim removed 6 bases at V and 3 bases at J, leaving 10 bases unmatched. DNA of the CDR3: TGTGCCAGCAGCATGGAGCGGGGGAGCTTCTACGAGCAGTACTTC. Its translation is CASSMERGSFYEQYF.

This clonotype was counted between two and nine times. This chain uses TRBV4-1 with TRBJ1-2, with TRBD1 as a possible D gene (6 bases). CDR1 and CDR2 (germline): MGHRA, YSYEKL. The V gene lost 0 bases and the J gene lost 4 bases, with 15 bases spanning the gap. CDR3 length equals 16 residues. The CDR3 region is CASSQDNSGVGYGYTF. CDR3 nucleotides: TGCGCCAGCAGCCAAGATAATTCAGGGGTGGGCTATGGCTACACCTTC.

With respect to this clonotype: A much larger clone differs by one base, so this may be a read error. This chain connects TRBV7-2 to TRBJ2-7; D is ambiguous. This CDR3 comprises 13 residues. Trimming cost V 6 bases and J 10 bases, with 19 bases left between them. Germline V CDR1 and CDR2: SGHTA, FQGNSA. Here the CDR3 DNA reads TGTGCCAGCAGGGTAGGGCCCCAAGAGGCCCAGTACTTC. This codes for CASRVGPQEAQYF.

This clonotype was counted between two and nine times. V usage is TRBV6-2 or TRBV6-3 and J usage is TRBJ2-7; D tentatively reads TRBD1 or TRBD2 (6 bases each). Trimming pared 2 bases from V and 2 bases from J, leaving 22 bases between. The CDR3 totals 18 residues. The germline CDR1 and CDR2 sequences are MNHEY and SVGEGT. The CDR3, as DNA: TGTGCCAGCAGTTACGATTATAAGGGGGGTACGATAACCTACGAGCAGTACTTC. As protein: CASSYDYKGGTITYEQYF.

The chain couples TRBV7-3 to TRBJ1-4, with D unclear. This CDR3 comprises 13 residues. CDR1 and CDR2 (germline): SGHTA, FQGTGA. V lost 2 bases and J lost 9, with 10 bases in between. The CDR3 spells CASSLEESKKLFF. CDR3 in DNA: TGTGCCAGCAGCTTAGAGGAGTCGAAAAAACTGTTTTTT.

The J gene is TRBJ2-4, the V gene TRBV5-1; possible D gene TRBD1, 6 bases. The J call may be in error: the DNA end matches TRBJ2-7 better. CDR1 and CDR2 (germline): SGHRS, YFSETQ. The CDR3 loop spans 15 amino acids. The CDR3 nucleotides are TGCGCCAGCAGTCGGGACAAGGCTCCTGGTTACGAGCAGTACTTC. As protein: CASSRDKAPGYEQYF.

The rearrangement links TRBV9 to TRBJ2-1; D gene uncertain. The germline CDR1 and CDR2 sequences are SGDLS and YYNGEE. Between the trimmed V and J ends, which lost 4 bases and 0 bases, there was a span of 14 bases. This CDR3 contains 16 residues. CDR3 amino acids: CASSLGPRSSYNEQFF. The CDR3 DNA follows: TGTGCCAGCAGCCTCGGGCCCCGAAGCTCCTACAATGAGCAGTTCTTC.

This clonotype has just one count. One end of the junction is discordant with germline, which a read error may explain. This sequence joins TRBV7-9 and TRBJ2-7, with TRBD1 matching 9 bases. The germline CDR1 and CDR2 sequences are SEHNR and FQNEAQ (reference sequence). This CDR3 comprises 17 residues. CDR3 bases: TGTGCCGGCAGCCGCCAAACTGGACAGGGGCGCTCCTACGAGCAGTACTTC. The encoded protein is CAGSRQTGQGRSYEQYF.

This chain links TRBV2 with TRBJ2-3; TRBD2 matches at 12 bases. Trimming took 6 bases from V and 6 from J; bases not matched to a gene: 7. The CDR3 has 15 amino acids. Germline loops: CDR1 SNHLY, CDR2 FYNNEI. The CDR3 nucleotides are TGTGCCAGCAGACCTACTAGCGGGGGGCCCGATACGCAGTATTTT. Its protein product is CASRPTSGGPDTQYF. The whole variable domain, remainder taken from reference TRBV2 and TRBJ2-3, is EPEVTQTPSHQVTQMGQEVILRCVPISNHLYFYWYRQILGQKVEFLVSFYNNEISEKSEIFDDQFSVERPDGSNFTLKIRSTKLEDSAMYFCASRPTSGGPDTQYFGPGTRLTVL.

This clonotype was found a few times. As DNA, the CDR3 is TGTGCCTGGAGTTCGGGACAGGGGGCCTACGAGCAGTACTTC. Residues: CAWSSGQGAYEQYF. The chain recombines TRBV30 with TRBJ2-7, with TRBD1 matching 11 bases. Germline CDR1 GTSNPN, CDR2 SVGIG (reference sequence). The CDR3 sequence is 14 residues long. V lost 2 bases to trimming and J lost 2 bases; unmatched junction nucleotides: 2.

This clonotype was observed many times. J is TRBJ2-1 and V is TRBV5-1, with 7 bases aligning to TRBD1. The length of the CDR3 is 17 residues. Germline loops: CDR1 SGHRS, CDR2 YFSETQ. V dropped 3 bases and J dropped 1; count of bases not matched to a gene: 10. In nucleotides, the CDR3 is TGCGCCAGCAGCTCCTCAGGGACAGTTGGGTCCTACAATGAGCAGTTCTTC. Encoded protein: CASSSSGTVGSYNEQFF.

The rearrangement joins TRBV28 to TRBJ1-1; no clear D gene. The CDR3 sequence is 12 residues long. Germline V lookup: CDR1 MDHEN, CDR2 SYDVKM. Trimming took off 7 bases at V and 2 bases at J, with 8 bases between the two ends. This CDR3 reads CASIRSNTEAFF. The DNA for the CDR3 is TGTGCCAGCATTAGGTCCAACACTGAAGCTTTCTTT.

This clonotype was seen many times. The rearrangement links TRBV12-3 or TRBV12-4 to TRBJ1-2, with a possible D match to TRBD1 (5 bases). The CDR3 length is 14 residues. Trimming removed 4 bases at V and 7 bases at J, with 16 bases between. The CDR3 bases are TGTGCCAGCAGTTACGATGTCCGGGGCAGTGGCTACACCTTC. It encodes CASSYDVRGSGYTF.

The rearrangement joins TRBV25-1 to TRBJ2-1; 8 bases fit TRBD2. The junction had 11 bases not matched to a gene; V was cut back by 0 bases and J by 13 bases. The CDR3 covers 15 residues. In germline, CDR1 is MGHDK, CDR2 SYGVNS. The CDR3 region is CASSEYAGGQETQFF. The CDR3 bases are TGTGCCAGCAGTGAATATGCGGGGGGCCAGGAGACCCAGTTCTTC.

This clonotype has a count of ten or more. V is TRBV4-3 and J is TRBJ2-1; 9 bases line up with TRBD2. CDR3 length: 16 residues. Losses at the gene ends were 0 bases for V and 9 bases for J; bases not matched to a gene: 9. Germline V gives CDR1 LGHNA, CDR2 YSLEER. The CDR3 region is CASSQEAAGGGGEQFF. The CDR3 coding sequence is TGCGCCAGCAGCCAAGAAGCAGCGGGGGGAGGTGGTGAGCAGTTCTTC.

CDR3 DNA sequence: TGTGCCAGCAGCTTGCAGGGCGAAAGGCCCCAGCATTTT. Residues: CASSLQGERPQHF. The gene calls are TRBV5-8 and TRBJ1-5; TRBD1 is a possible D gene (5 bases). The CDR3 sequence is 13 residues long. Trimming shortened V by 1 base and J by 9 bases, and 11 bases separated the two germline ends. The V gene's germline CDR1 is SGHTS and CDR2 YDEGEE.

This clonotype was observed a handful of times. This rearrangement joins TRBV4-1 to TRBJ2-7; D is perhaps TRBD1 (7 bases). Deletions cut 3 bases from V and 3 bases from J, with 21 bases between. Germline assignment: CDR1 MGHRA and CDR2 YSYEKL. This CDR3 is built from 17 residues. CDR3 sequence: CASSQPVTGTADYEQYF. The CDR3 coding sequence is TGCGCCAGCAGCCAGCCAGTGACAGGGACTGCGGACTACGAGCAGTACTTC.

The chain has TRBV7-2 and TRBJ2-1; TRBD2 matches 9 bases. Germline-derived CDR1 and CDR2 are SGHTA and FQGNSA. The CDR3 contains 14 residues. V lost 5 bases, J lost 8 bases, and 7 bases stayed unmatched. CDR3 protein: CASSEGLAIDEQFF. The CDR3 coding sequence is TGTGCCAGCAGCGAGGGACTAGCAATCGATGAGCAGTTCTTC.

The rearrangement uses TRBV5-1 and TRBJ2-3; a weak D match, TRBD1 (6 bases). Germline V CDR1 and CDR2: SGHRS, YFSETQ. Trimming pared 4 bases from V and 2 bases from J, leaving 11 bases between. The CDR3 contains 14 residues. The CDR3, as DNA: TGCGCCAGCAGCCCGGGACAAGACACAGATACGCAGTATTTT. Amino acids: CASSPGQDTDTQYF.

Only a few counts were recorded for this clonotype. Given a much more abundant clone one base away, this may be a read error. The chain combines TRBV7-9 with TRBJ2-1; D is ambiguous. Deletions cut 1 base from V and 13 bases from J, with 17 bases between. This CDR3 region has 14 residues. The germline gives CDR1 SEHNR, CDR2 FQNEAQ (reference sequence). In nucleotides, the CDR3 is TGTGCCAGCAGCTTAGTGACGCCTAAAGAGACCCAGTTCTTC. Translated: CASSLVTPKETQFF.

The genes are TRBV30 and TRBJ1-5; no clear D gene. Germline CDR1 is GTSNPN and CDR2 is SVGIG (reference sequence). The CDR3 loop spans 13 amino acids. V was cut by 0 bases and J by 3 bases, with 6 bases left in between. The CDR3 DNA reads TGTGCCTGGAGTGTCCAGATCAATCAGCCCCAGCATTTT. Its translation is CAWSVQINQPQHF.